The rows below give T cell receptor beta chains drawn from one sample of a study of T cell responses to AZD1222 COVID-19 vaccine. Assay: immunoSEQ multiplex PCR; the TCRdb copy retains only in-frame clones and omits some. The top ten hold 3.6% of the sample, which has 150,000 or so clones, nearly 95% seen once. The sequences come from peripheral blood, collected 28 days after the second AZD1222 dose. The source is an adult who received the AZD1222 COVID-19 vaccine. Each CDR3 is given with its conserved first and last residue. The D gene is left open where the match is weak. Clone size is given for some rows only: seen once, a few or many times, or a class if the clone is expanded.

V	size	J	D	DNA	CDR3
TRBV7-2	NA	TRBJ2-1	NA	TGTGCCAGCAGCTTAGCACAGGCAGCCTACAATGAGCAGTTCTTC	CASSLAQAAYNEQFF
TRBV18	NA	TRBJ2-5	NA	TGTGCCAGCTCGGCGGAGGAGACCCAGTACTTC	CASSAEETQYF
TRBV27	NA	TRBJ2-1	TRBD1	TGTGCCAGCAGTTTAACCGGGACAGGGCTTTACAATGAGCAGTTCTTC	CASSLTGTGLYNEQFF
TRBV3-1/TRBV3-2	NA	TRBJ1-4	NA	TGTGCCAGGGCTGTCAGAACCTCTAATGAAAAACTGTTTTTT	CARAVRTSNEKLFF
TRBV6-5	NA	TRBJ2-3	NA	TGTGCCAGCACTCCCGGGACAACTAGCACAGATACGCAGTATTTT	CASTPGTTSTDTQYF
TRBV19	NA	TRBJ2-7	NA	TGTGCCAGTAGTATGTTCGGATCCTACGAGCAGTACTTC	CASSMFGSYEQYF
TRBV10-3	NA	TRBJ2-2	TRBD1	TGTGCCATCAGTGAAGTGGGACAGGGGGACTCCGGGGAGCTGTTTTTT	CAISEVGQGDSGELFF
TRBV6-5	once	TRBJ1-1	NA	TGTGCCAGCATAGGGGCAGACTACAGGAACACTGAAGCTTTCTTT	CASIGADYRNTEAFF
TRBV28	NA	TRBJ1-1	NA	TGTGCCAGCAGTACCAGGGTTTCGAACACTGAAGCTTTCTTT	CASSTRVSNTEAFF
TRBV19	NA	TRBJ1-1	NA	TGTGCCAGTAGTATTATGGGGGATGTAAGTGAAGCTTTCTTT	CASSIMGDVSEAFF
TRBV18	NA	TRBJ2-1	TRBD1	TGTGCCAGCTCACCACCGGGACAGGGTCTATATGAGCAGTTCTTC	CASSPPGQGLYEQFF
TRBV28	NA	TRBJ1-2	NA	TGTGCCAGCAGTTTTACAGAGGGCTACACCTTC	CASSFTEGYTF
TRBV4-1	NA	TRBJ1-1	NA	TGCGCCAGCAGCCAATTCTCGCGAAACACTGAAGCTTTCTTT	CASSQFSRNTEAFF
TRBV11-3	NA	TRBJ2-1	TRBD2	TGTGCCAGCAGCTTAGAATTAGGGGTCTCTAGCGGGGAACAGTTCTTC	CASSLELGVSSGEQFF
TRBV11-3	NA	TRBJ2-1	TRBD1	TGTGCCAGCAGCTTAGGGACAGGGGTGCACAATGAGCAGTTCTTC	CASSLGTGVHNEQFF
TRBV7-8	few	TRBJ1-5	NA	TGTGCCAGCAGCCCAGGGGAGCCGCAGCCCCAGCATTTT	CASSPGEPQPQHF
TRBV27	NA	TRBJ2-1	NA	TGTGCCAGCAGTTGGGACTCCGAACCTCTCAATGAGCAGTTCTTC	CASSWDSEPLNEQFF
TRBV6-5	NA	TRBJ2-5	NA	TGTGCCAGCAGTTACTCGCGGAGGGGGGTTGGGGAGACCCAGTACTTC	CASSYSRRGVGETQYF
TRBV28	NA	TRBJ2-3	TRBD2	TGTGTCACTAGGGCTAGCGGGACCAGTTTGGCGCAGTATTTT	CVTRASGTSLAQYF
TRBV7-2	NA	TRBJ1-3	TRBD1	TGTGCCAGCAGCTTAGGGACAGGGTTACCTGGAAACACCATATATTTT	CASSLGTGLPGNTIYF
TRBV28	NA	TRBJ2-7	NA	TGTGCCAGCACCCCTATCAGGTCCCGCGCTTCCGAGCAGTACTTC	CASTPIRSRASEQYF
TRBV5-1	NA	TRBJ1-1	NA	TGCGCCAGCAGCCTGCCGGGACAAGGCACTGAAGCTTTCTTT	CASSLPGQGTEAFF
TRBV7-9	NA	TRBJ1-2	NA	TGTGCCAGCACCCGAGGGAGGGAGAACTATGGCTACACCTTC	CASTRGRENYGYTF
TRBV19	NA	TRBJ1-5	NA	TGTGCCAGTAGTAACGACAGAAATCAGCCCCAGCATTTT	CASSNDRNQPQHF
TRBV19	NA	TRBJ2-1	NA	TGTGCCAGTAGTACGACGGGCGAGGCGTACAGTGAGCAGTTCTTC	CASSTTGEAYSEQFF
TRBV19	once	TRBJ1-5	NA	TGTGCCAGTAGCGACAGACAGAGCAATCAGCCCCAGCATTTT	CASSDRQSNQPQHF
TRBV10-3	NA	TRBJ2-1	TRBD2	TGTGCCATCAGTGATGTAGCGGGAGCTCGAAATGAGCAGTTCTTC	CAISDVAGARNEQFF
TRBV7-8	NA	TRBJ2-7	TRBD2	TGTGCCAGCAGCCCCGCTAGCGGGAGGTTGTACGAGCAGTACTTC	CASSPASGRLYEQYF
TRBV18	NA	TRBJ1-1	NA	TGTGCCAGCTCACCACCGGGAGGGGACACTGAAGCTTTCTTT	CASSPPGGDTEAFF
TRBV28	NA	TRBJ1-2	NA	TGTGCCAGTGTGGGGGCTAACTATGGCTACACCTTC	CASVGANYGYTF
TRBV11-2	NA	TRBJ2-3	TRBD1	TGTGCCAGCAGCTTAGCGACAGGGGGAGGGACAGATACGCAGTATTTT	CASSLATGGGTDTQYF
TRBV28	NA	TRBJ2-1	NA	TGTGCCAGCGAAAAAAGGGGGATGGGCTACAATGAGCAGTTCTTC	CASEKRGMGYNEQFF
TRBV6-5	NA	TRBJ2-1	NA	TGTGCCAGCAGTTACCGACAATCCTCCATTGGCAATGAGCAGTTCTTC	CASSYRQSSIGNEQFF
TRBV6-5	NA	TRBJ2-1	TRBD2	TGTGCCAGCAGTTACTCGAAACTAGCGGTTTACAATGAGCAGTTCTTC	CASSYSKLAVYNEQFF
TRBV27	NA	TRBJ1-1	NA	TGTGCCAGCAGTTCCGGACAGATGAACACTGAAGCTTTCTTT	CASSSGQMNTEAFF
TRBV7-3	once	TRBJ2-5	NA	TGTGCCAGCAGCCCCGAGGGGGGGGAGACCCAGTACTTC	CASSPEGGETQYF
TRBV28	few	TRBJ1-2	NA	TGTGCCAGCAGTTTGGGGGGGGCAGACTATGGCTACACCTTC	CASSLGGADYGYTF
TRBV7-9	once	TRBJ1-2	NA	TGTGCCAGCAGCCCCCAAGGCATTGGGGTCACTTCTGGCTACACCTTC	CASSPQGIGVTSGYTF
TRBV11-2	NA	TRBJ1-4	NA	TGTGCCAGCAGCCCTGCCCCTTGGGGGGAAAAACTGTTTTTT	CASSPAPWGEKLFF
TRBV10-3	NA	TRBJ1-2	TRBD1	TGTGCCATCAGTAAAAGGGACAGCGAGGGCTATGGCTACACCTTC	CAISKRDSEGYGYTF